This T cell receptor (beta chain) appears in the sequencing data of a study of T cell changes during pregnancy in multiple sclerosis. Per the germline V gene, CDR1 is SGHTA and CDR2 is FQGNSA. Trimming left V 2 bases short and J 1 base short, with 5 bases between. The CDR3 is made up of 13 amino acids. Measured with immunoSEQ multiplex PCR; TCRdb has only the in-frame clones, and not every one. The repertoire consists of roughly 80,000 clones, with 89% occurring once and the leading ten covering 1.5% to 2%. This sequence joins TRBV7-2 and TRBJ1-1; D call uncertain. This receptor was identified in a female donor with multiple sclerosis, enrolled in a pregnancy study. The sample in question was peripheral blood, obtained before pregnancy. DNA for the CDR3: TGTGCCAGCAGCTTAAACAGGAACACTGAAGCTTTCTTT. Its translation: CASSLNRNTEAFF.